This TCR beta chain emerged from a study of blood T cell repertoires in COVID-19. On the study more broadly: In each case, the material was cDNA or gDNA derived from T cells, B-cell-depleted T cells, or PBMCs.

The authors' processing: It was from reference gene primer amplification that nucleated cell counts were estimated. The assay was immunoSEQ multiplex PCR, and TCRdb's table has in-frame clones only and misses some. V and J calls and clone size are copied from that table; D and trimming were computed from the DNA. Of about 130,000 clones listed, around 70% are singletons. The CDR3 sequence is 11 residues long. CDR1 is MNHEY and CDR2 is SVGAGI in the germline V gene. V lost 11 bases to trimming and J lost 9 bases, with 14 bases between them. The rearrangement links TRBV6-5 to TRBJ2-1; D is unresolved. The origin of this receptor is a man older than 75 with COVID-19, enrolled during active disease. The sample consisted of peripheral blood. CDR3 in amino acids: CAAGGPIEQFF. The CDR3 region has the DNA TGTGCCGCCGGCGGTCCAATTGAGCAGTTCTTC.